The entry below gives a single T cell receptor beta chain sequence along with its context. No cognate antigen has been identified for it. Base qualities are not recorded, but no much larger clone differs from it by a single base. The CDR3 measures 17 amino acids from cysteine to phenylalanine. Only the CDR3 part of the read is kept: 51 bases, read in frame from the first base. V trim: 0 bases; J trim: 5 bases; unmatched bases: 6. Reading the germline V gene gives CDR1 SGHDN and CDR2 FVKESK. The cohort consisted of approximately 690 healthy bone marrow donors. At the time of sampling, all cohort members were nominally healthy, though unrecorded immune exposures were likely present. The donor tested CMV seropositive and was one of the 289 seropositive cohort members. A peripheral blood sample was collected from each donor, and TCR beta sequencing was performed on peripheral blood mononuclear cells. The Qiagen DNeasy Blood Extraction Kit was used to extract genomic DNA from the blood cell samples.

This entry is derived from a study of cytomegalovirus exposure and HLA in healthy donors (dated by TCRdb to 2017 to 2019). A note on the overall study: An earlier analysis of about 560 of the donors reported roughly 300 Gb of sequence data and roughly 120 million unique TCR beta sequences obtained from around 190 million T cells. Genome-wide SNP genotypes for about 65% of the 666 donors were used in a later genetic analysis, which treated that subset as a discovery cohort. High-throughput TCR immunosequencing, statistical association of individual TCRs with disease status, and machine learning were combined to predict cytomegalovirus infection status. All discovery cohort repertoires had been generated on a single sequencing platform. In a later analysis, previously published TCR beta repertoires from 550 to 700 donors were re-analyzed and high-resolution HLA genotyping was added so that TCR occurrence patterns could be studied. Besides the first cohort of some 670 subjects, a separate validation cohort made up of over a hundred different subjects was used. About five DR-DQ haplotypes were handled as single units for association and clustering because linkage in the cohort was strong. Donor age, sex, ethnicity and CMV serostatus were collected together with the repertoire data. HLA typing covered class I and class II loci at four-digit resolution. Of the approximately 400 genotyped donors, around 81% fell in the genetic ancestry cluster associated with self-reported Caucasian donors. Using immunosequencing, the study profiled T cell repertoires from about 620 subjects and related those repertoires to cytomegalovirus serostatus. Among 398 genotyped donors of the cohort, an average of about 240,000 unique TCR beta nucleotide sequences was sequenced per donor, of which approximately 19% were non-productive. An early release covering more than 500 HLA-typed donors comprised about 290 gigabases of sequencing data and around 80 million unique TCR sequences. Rather than using new phenotypic data, the later analysis identified candidate immune exposures from TCR beta sequences and from how often those sequences occurred across donors. The study was designed to test whether signatures of past pathogen exposure could be identified by cataloging public T cell receptors. Typing coverage differed by locus: A, B, C, DRB1 and DQB1 were typed in about 620-630 donors, DQA1 in roughly 500, DPA1 in around 610, and DPB1 in roughly 450. To decide whether each TCR beta V gene segment behaved as functional or pseudogenic, an earlier analysis of some 600 of the donors relied on high-throughput TCR beta sequencing.

Library method: the immunoSEQ multiplex PCR assay. For the multiplex PCR, a mixture combining 60 forward primers for TCR Vbeta segments and 13 reverse primers for TCR Jbeta segments was used. A multiplex PCR assay on genomic DNA amplified the CDR3 region of rearranged TCR beta genes. The Illumina HiSeq System was used to sequence the amplified TCR beta libraries as 87-base-pair reads. On the study's bioinformatics: In a later analysis, roughly 80 million unique TCR beta chains were counted across the roughly 610 repertoires, and roughly 9.9 million of these chains were shared by at least two donors. A nearest-neighbor algorithm error-corrected the raw reads and collapsed the reads into unique sequences, merging closely related sequences to remove PCR and sequencing errors. CDR3 sequences were aligned to IMGT reference sequences to assign V, D and J gene segments. Each retained sequence needed at least a six-nucleotide match to both a V gene segment and a J gene segment. Rearrangements were classified as productive when the CDR3 lacked stop codons and remained in frame with V and J, and all other rearrangements were classified as non-productive. Following IMGT convention, CDR3 was defined as the stretch from the second conserved V-encoded cysteine to the conserved J-encoded phenylalanine. Sequences without an unambiguous match to a single V gene segment were excluded from the earlier analysis of about 600 of the donors. An earlier analysis of under 750 of the donors called V segments functional above 56.7% productive rearrangements and segregating when the between-donor standard deviation exceeded 5%. To diagnose cytomegalovirus status from the catalog of TCR beta chain sequences, a statistical classification framework was built. In a later analysis, V and J genes were assigned by comparing TCR nucleotide sequences against IMGT/GENE-DB human TR gene sequences. The TCRdist pipeline was used in a later analysis to assign CDR3 sequences and most-parsimonious VDJ recombination scenarios. A later analysis defined each TCR beta chain by its CDR3 amino acid sequence plus V-gene family, and excluded reads lacking a unique V-gene family. A later analysis removed 592 highly shared, low-generation-probability nucleotide sequences to deal with suspected cross-contamination and a sequencing artifact. For each public chain, a later analysis derived a clonal expansion index from normalized ranks of inferred template counts within each repertoire. Generation probabilities in a later analysis came from a VDJ recombination model fitted to out-of-frame rearrangements, and those results were checked against IGoR. In a later analysis, hypergeometric tests were used to score TCR-TCR, TCR-HLA and TCR-CMV co-occurrence, with a repertoire-size bias correction applied to TCR pairs. To estimate false discovery rates, a later analysis permuted the HLA or CMV assignments 20 times. In a later analysis, co-occurring TCRs were grouped using DBSCAN, and TCRdist sequence similarity was added for clustering within HLA-allele-positive subsets. Repertoires with fewer than 30,000 or more than 120,000 public chains, plus five repertoires with anomalous nucleotide sharing, were excluded from co-occurrence clustering. Here the immuneACCESS table is served through TCRdb, limited to in-frame sequences with V and J called. Missing clones are a known gap in these copies; in checked studies unresolved V genes cover under half, and the rest lacks a known reason. V, J and clone size derive from that table, while D and trimming were established from the DNA sequence. The sample profile shows under 200,000 clones; roughly 65% of them were found once. The ten most abundant clones make up less than 5% of the sample.

General findings and caveats noted by the study authors: Immune exposure information for the cohort was limited to CMV serostatus. In vitro tests confirmed that a few of the cytomegalovirus-associated TCR beta chains recognize cytomegalovirus antigens. Because counts were too low, about 18 rarely observed V segments, including chromosome 9 orphons, were excluded from the earlier analysis of 587 of the donors. Specific HLA alleles were associated with roughly 16,000 TCR beta sequences at a false discovery rate of 0.05 in a later analysis. In an earlier analysis of approximately 600 of the donors, most TCR beta V segments were observed in productive rearrangements about 87% or about 30% of the time, broadly matching IMGT annotations. A later analysis found that most CMV-associated TCR beta chains appeared HLA-restricted, with HLA associations seemingly driven largely by CMV exposure. Some IMGT-functional V segments, including TRBV6-2 and TRBV6-3, could not be told apart with the 87-base-pair reads, so those segments were excluded. A further reported finding was that TCR beta sequences accurately predicted the HLA-A and HLA-B alleles for most subjects in the first cohort. According to a later analysis, TCR association rates differed among HLA loci, with DRB1 alleles showing the most associated TCRs and HLA-C alleles showing the fewest. Only TCR beta chains were sequenced in this cohort, and the absence of alpha or paired-chain data limited detectable features. A cluster of highly shared sequence variants was judged likely to be a technical artifact of the sequencing pipeline. The classifier was reported to diagnose cytomegalovirus status with high specificity and sensitivity in both the original and validation cohorts. Roughly uniform sequencing depth across donors was assumed in presence/absence analyses, although this assumption may not hold. According to a later genetic analysis, donors in an Asian-associated ancestry cluster had fewer N-insertions in productive TCRs than the approximately 670-donor mean. According to a later analysis, parvovirus B19, influenza, CMV and Epstein-Barr virus appeared linked to several top co-occurrence clusters. When HLA alleles, especially DR and DQ, strongly co-occurred, TCR associations were difficult to assign to individual alleles. According to the authors, the approach could potentially be generalized to other disease states and immunological phenotypes. A later analysis found that HLA-associated TCR beta chains were more clonally expanded and had lower generation probabilities than equally common non-associated chains. V-gene and J-gene trimming of TCR beta chains was associated with a missense DCLRE1C variant in a later genetic analysis, and the association was replicated in an independent cohort. HLA typing was unavailable for some donors at each locus, so association tests used only the typed subset. The study gave a list of about 150 TCR beta chains associated with cytomegalovirus. Linkage disequilibrium might explain the correlated functional status among segregating V segments, but an unknown experimental factor could not be excluded. While some public TCRs were present in many individuals, most TCR sequences turned up only very rarely across donors.

Rearrangement joined TRBV14 to TRBJ2-7, and 14 bases in between align with TRBD2. The source material was PBMCs. The sequence was collected from a woman aged 18-35 years in good health and CMV-seropositive. The CDR3 amino acid sequence is: CASSQEKPGLAGDEQYF. The DNA is TGTGCCAGCAGCCAAGAAAAACCGGGACTAGCGGGAGACGAGCAGTACTTC.